This TCR beta chain was sequenced for a study of T-cell reconstitution after alpha-beta-depleted transplantation in children (dated by TCRdb to the mid-2010s). Regarding the complete study: T-cell immune reconstitution after TCRalphabeta/CD19-depleted allogeneic hematopoietic cell transplantation in children was quantitatively tracked in the study by means of TCR repertoire profiling.

The treatment or condition label corresponds to: allogeneic hematopoietic cell transplantation with graft depleted of TCRalphabeta T cells and CD19 B cells. The children who served as transplant recipients had been given grafts of TCRalphabeta/CD19-depleted allogeneic hematopoietic cells. About this clonotype: Its antigen is still unknown. It has no much larger one-base neighbor in the sample; base qualities were not kept.

Receptor libraries were prepared by PCR. The reads were generated on an Illumina HiSeq 2500. TCR library preparation used molecular barcoding, with unique molecular identifiers applied to normalize quantification of the TCRbeta repertoire. Starting from the raw public reads, TCRdb applied fastp trimming at Q25, assembled clones with MiXCR and retained in-frame beta chains. A single entry per CDR3 protein holds the most common genes and DNA from its merged rows. This sample lists about 97,000 distinct CDR3 sequences; approximately 8% were detected once. The top ten clonotypes cover roughly 15% of the sample. Findings and caveats that apply to the study as a whole: Hyperexpanded clone frequencies declined over subsequent months; after one year, T-cell counts and TCRbeta diversity were mostly attributed to newly produced T cells. About two months after transplant, the apparently early recovery of alphabetaT-cell counts reportedly depended on just several hundred clones that had expanded rapidly and came from non-depleted graft cells. The high TCRbeta diversity at day 60 in some patients was ascribed to recipient T cells and intrathymic progenitors that had survived conditioning.

Measured from the cysteine to the phenylalanine, the CDR3 is 19 residues long. CDR3 DNA only is kept here, 57 bases in frame from base 1. From a lookup of the germline V gene (reference sequence), CDR1 and CDR2 are SGHAT and FQDESV. For this chain, trimming is 5 bases at the V end and 8 bases at the J end, and the number of junction bases without a gene match is 25. The chain joins TRBV11-1 to TRBJ1-2, with 8 middle bases fitting TRBD1. This TCR derives from a boy aged 2-15 years with acute lymphoblastic leukemia, due to receive a stem cell transplant. This specimen was PBMCs, taken before TCRalphabeta/CD19-depleted stem cell transplant. CDR3 protein: CASSPRYSRDRGPKLGYTF. The DNA sequence reads TGTGCCAGCAGCCCCCGGTACTCCCGAGACAGGGGTCCGAAATTGGGCTACACCTTC.